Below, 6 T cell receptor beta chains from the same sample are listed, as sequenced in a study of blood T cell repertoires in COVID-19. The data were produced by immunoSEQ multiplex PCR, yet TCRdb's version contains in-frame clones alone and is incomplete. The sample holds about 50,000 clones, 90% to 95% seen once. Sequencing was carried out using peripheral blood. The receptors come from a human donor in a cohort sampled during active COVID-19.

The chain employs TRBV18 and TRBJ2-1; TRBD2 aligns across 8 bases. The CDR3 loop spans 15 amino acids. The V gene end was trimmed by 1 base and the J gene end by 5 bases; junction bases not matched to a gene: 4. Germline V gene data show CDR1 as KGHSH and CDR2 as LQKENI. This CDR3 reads CASSPQRESDNEQFF. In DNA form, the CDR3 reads TGTGCCAGCTCACCACAGCGGGAGTCCGACAATGAGCAGTTCTTC.

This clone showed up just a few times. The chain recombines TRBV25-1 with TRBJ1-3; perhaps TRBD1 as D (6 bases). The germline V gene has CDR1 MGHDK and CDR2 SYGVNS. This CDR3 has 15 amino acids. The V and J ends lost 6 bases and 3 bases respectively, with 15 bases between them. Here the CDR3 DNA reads TGTGCCAGCAGGCCCGGACAGACTATTGGAAACACCATATATTTT. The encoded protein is CASRPGQTIGNTIYF. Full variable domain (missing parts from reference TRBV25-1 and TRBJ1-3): EADIYQTPRYLVIGTGKKITLECSQTMGHDKMYWYQQDPGMELHLIHYSYGVNSTEKGDLSSESTVSRIRTEHFPLTLESARPSHTSQYLCASRPGQTIGNTIYFGEGSWLTVV.

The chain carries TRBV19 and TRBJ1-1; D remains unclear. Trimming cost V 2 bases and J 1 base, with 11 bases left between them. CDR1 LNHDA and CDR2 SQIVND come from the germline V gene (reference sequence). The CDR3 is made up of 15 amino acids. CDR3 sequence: CASSIRSRWNTEAFF. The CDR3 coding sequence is TGTGCCAGTAGTATACGTTCTCGGTGGAACACTGAAGCTTTCTTT.

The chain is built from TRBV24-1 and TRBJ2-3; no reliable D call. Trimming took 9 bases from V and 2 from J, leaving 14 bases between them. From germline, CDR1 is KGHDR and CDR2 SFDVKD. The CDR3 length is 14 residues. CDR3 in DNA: TGTGCCACCGCCGACAAATTCTCCACAGATACGCAGTATTTT. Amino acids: CATADKFSTDTQYF.

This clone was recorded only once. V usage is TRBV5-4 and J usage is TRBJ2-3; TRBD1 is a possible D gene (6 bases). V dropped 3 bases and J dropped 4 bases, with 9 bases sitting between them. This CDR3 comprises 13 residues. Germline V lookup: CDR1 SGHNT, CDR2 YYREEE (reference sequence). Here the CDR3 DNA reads TGTGCCAGCAGCTCCACAGGGTCAGATACGCAGTATTTT. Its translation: CASSSTGSDTQYF.

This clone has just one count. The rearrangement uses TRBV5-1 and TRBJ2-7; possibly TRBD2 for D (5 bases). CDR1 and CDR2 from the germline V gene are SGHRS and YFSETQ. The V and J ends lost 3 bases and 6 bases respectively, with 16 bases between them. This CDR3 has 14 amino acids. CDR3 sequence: CASSSSAGSFEQYF. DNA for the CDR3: TGCGCCAGCAGCTCGTCCGCGGGTTCTTTCGAGCAGTACTTC.